Each of the 9 T cell receptor beta chains below was sequenced from the same sample in a study of cytotoxic CD8 clonotypes in ibrutinib-treated CLL. Produced via immunoSEQ multiplex PCR; TCRdb's table is partial and in-frame only. The table shows about 250,000 clones, with 70% occurring only once. The source material was PBMCs, sampled after 24 months of ibrutinib treatment. The receptors shown here come from a human donor with chronic lymphocytic leukemia.

This sequence joins TRBV2 and TRBJ2-2; no definite D call. There are 12 residues in the CDR3. The ends were cut back, 8 bases at V and 9 bases at J, with 13 bases in the middle. From germline, CDR1 is SNHLY and CDR2 FYNNEI. CDR3 residues: CASDLGFRELFF. As DNA, the CDR3 is TGTGCCAGCGACTTGGGGTTCCGGGAGCTGTTTTTT.

A few counts support this clone. J is TRBJ2-7 and V is TRBV19, with D tentatively TRBD1 (6 bases). CDR1 and CDR2 from the germline V gene are LNHDA and SQIVND (reference sequence). The length of the CDR3 is 15 residues. V lost 4 bases, J lost 2 bases, and 15 bases lay in between. For the CDR3, the DNA is TGTGCCAGTAGTACCCACAGGGACCGGACCTACGAGCAGTACTTC. Translating gives CASSTHRDRTYEQYF.

The chain uses TRBV6-5 and TRBJ2-7, with D uncertain. Germline V CDR1 and CDR2: MNHEY, SVGAGI. With 2 bases removed from V and 1 base from J, the gap between germline ends came to 12 bases. The CDR3 consists of 15 residues. CDR3: CASSYRLVTSYEQYF. Here the CDR3 DNA reads TGTGCCAGCAGTTACAGGCTGGTAACGTCCTACGAGCAGTACTTC.

The genes are TRBV28 and TRBJ1-2, with TRBD1 as a possible D gene (5 bases). CDR3 length: 14 residues. The germline V gene has CDR1 MDHEN and CDR2 SYDVKM. Trimming left V 7 bases short and J 2 bases short, with 14 bases between. CDR3 coding DNA: TGTGCCAGCATGCCCCGCGGGACCAACTATGGCTACACCTTC. Residues: CASMPRGTNYGYTF.

V gene TRBV6-5 combines with J gene TRBJ2-5, with D possibly being TRBD1 or TRBD2 (5 bases each). V lost 5 bases to trimming and J lost 4 bases, with 11 bases between them. CDR1 MNHEY and CDR2 SVGAGI come from the germline V gene. The CDR3 sequence is 13 residues long. The CDR3 is CASSPRGGETQYF. In nucleotides, the CDR3 is TGTGCCAGCAGTCCCCGGGGCGGAGAGACCCAGTACTTC.

This clone came up a few times. This chain connects TRBV6-1 to TRBJ2-1; no clear D gene. Per the germline V gene, CDR1 is MNHNS and CDR2 is SASEGT. V was trimmed by 2 bases and J by 6 bases, leaving 14 bases between them. This CDR3 region has 15 residues. The CDR3 is CASSESLNPGNEQFF. For the CDR3, the DNA is TGTGCCAGCAGTGAATCCCTTAACCCGGGCAATGAGCAGTTCTTC.

The chain recombines TRBV2 with TRBJ2-3; tentative D call: TRBD2 (6 bases). From germline, CDR1 is SNHLY and CDR2 FYNNEI. The CDR3 contains 18 residues. The V gene lost 4 bases and the J gene lost 0 bases, with 20 bases spanning the gap. CDR3 nucleotide sequence: TGTGCCAGCAGTGGTGATTCGCGGGGATTCGGGAGCACAGATACGCAGTATTTT. It translates to CASSGDSRGFGSTDTQYF.

The chain has TRBV30 and TRBJ2-2; 7 bases align to TRBD2. The CDR3 consists of 14 residues. CDR1 is GTSNPN and CDR2 is SVGIG in the germline V gene (reference sequence). V shed 2 bases, J shed 6 bases, and the junction held 6 bases outside the gene matches. The CDR3 DNA reads as TGTGCCTGGAGTTGGGACTATTCGTCCGGGGAGCTGTTTTTT. Protein product: CAWSWDYSSGELFF.

In this sample, this clone turned up a few times. The chain uses TRBV19 and TRBJ1-5; D call uncertain. V was trimmed by 11 bases and J by 9 bases, leaving 8 bases between them. CDR1 is LNHDA and CDR2 is SQIVND in the germline V gene (reference sequence). This CDR3 is 9 amino acids long. CDR3 bases: TGTGCCTGGGCGGGGCCCCAGCATTTT. This sequence encodes CAWAGPQHF.